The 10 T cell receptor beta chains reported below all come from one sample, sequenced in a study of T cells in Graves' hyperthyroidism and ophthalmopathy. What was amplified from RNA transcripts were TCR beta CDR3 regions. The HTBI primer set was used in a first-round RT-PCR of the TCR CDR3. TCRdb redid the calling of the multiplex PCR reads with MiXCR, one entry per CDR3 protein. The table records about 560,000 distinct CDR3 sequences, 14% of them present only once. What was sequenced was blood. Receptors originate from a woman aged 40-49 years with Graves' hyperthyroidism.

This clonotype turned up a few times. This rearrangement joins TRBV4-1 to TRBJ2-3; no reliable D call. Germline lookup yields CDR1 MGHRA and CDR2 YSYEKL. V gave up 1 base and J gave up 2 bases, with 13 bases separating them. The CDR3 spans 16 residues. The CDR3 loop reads CASSQVQDTITDTQYF. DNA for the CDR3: TGCGCCAGCAGCCAAGTTCAGGATACAATCACAGATACGCAGTATTTT.

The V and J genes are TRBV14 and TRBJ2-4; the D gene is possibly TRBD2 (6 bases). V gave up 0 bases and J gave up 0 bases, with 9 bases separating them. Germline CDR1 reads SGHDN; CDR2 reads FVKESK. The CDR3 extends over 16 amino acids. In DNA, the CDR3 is TGTGCCAGCAGCCAAGAGCGGGGCTTAGCCAAAAACATTCAGTACTTC. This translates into CASSQERGLAKNIQYF.

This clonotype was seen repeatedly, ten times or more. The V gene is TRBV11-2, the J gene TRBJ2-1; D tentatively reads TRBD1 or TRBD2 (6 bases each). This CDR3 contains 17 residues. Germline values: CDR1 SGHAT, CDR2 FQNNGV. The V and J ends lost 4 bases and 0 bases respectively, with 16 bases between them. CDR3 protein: CASSSPRGRSSYNEQFF. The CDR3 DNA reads TGTGCCAGCAGCTCCCCCCGGGGGCGAAGCTCCTACAATGAGCAGTTCTTC.

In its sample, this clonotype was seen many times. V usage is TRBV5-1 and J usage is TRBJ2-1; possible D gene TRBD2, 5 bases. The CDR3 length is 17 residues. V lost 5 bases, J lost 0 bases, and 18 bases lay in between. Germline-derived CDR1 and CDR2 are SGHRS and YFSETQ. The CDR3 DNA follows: TGCGCCAGCAGGACCGGATTGGGGAGAAGCTCCTACAATGAGCAGTTCTTC. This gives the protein CASRTGLGRSSYNEQFF.

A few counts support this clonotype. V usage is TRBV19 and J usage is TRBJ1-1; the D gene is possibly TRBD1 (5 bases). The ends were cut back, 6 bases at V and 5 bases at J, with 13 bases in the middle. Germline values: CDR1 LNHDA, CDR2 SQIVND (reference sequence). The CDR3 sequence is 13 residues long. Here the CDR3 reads CASRKGMGTEAFF. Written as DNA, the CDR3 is TGTGCCAGTAGGAAGGGGATGGGGACTGAAGCTTTCTTT.

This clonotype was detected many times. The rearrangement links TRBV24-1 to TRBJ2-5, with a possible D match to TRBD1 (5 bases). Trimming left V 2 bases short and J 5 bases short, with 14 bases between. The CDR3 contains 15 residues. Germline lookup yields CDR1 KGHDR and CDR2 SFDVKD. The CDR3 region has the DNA TGTGCCACCAGTGATTCTTACAGGTCCCGGGAGACCCAGTACTTC. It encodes CATSDSYRSRETQYF.

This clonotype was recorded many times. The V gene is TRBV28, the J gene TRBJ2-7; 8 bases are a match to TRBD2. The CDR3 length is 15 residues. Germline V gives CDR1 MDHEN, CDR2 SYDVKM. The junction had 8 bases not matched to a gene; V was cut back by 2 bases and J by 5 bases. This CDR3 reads CASSLRAGGRHEQYF. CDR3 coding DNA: TGTGCCAGCAGTTTACGGGCGGGAGGACGACACGAGCAGTACTTC. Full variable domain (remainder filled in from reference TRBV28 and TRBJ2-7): DVKVTQSSRYLVKRTGEKVFLECVQDMDHENMFWYRQDPGLGLRLIYFSYDVKMKEKGDIPEGYSVSREKKERFSLILESASTNQTSMYLCASSLRAGGRHEQYFGPGTRLTVT.

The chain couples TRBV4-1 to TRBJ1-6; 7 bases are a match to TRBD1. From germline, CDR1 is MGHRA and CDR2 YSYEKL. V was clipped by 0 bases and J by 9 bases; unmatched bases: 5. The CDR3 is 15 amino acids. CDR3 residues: CASSQERTGGSPLHF. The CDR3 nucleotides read TGCGCCAGCAGCCAAGAGCGGACAGGTGGTTCACCCCTCCACTTT.

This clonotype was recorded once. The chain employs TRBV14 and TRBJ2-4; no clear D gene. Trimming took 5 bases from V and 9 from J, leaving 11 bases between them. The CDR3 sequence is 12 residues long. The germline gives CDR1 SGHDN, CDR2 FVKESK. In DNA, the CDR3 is TGTGCCAGCAGCGAAGGCAGCCCCATTCAGTACTTC. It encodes CASSEGSPIQYF.

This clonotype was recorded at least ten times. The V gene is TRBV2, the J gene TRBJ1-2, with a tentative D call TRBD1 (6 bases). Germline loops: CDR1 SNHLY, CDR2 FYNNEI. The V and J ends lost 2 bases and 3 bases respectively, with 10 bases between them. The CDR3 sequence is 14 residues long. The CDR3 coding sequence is TGTGCCAGCAGTGAACAGGGGAGGGACTATGGCTACACCTTC. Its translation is CASSEQGRDYGYTF.